Following are 28 T cell receptor beta chains from one sample sequenced in a study of response to subunit inactivated influenza vaccine. TCRdb reprocessed the RT-PCR reads via MiXCR and lists one record per CDR3 protein. The sample shows a few hundred thousand distinct CDR3 sequences, less than 15% of them seen only once. The specimen was PBMCs from blood, collected less than 13 days after vaccination. The receptors come from a man aged 45-65 years who received an inactivated influenza vaccine.

This chain uses TRBV3-1 with TRBJ1-1, with D unresolved. Germline loops: CDR1 LGHDT, CDR2 YNNKEL (reference sequence). Trimming stripped 4 bases from V and 4 bases from J, with 13 bases between. The CDR3 runs to 14 residues. The DNA for the CDR3 is TGTGCCAGCAGCCCTATTGTCAGAGGCACTGAAGCTTTCTTT. Amino acid sequence: CASSPIVRGTEAFF.

This clonotype was seen many times. The rearrangement joins TRBV5-6 to TRBJ2-7; 10 bases are a match to TRBD1. Germline CDR1 is SGHDT and CDR2 is YYEEEE. The CDR3 covers 14 residues. V was pared by 2 bases and J by 3 bases, with 2 bases of the junction left unmatched. CDR3 loop: CASSFGQGVYEQYF. The CDR3 DNA follows: TGTGCCAGCAGCTTCGGACAGGGGGTCTACGAGCAGTACTTC.

The V and J genes are TRBV18 and TRBJ1-6, with unresolved D. There are 14 residues in the CDR3. V shed 2 bases and J shed 5 bases, with 7 bases lying between them. Germline-derived CDR1 and CDR2 are KGHSH and LQKENI. The CDR3 region is CASSPTVDNSPLHF. CDR3 nucleotides: TGTGCCAGCTCACCAACTGTAGATAATTCACCCCTCCACTTT.

There are a few counts of this clonotype. This chain joins TRBV7-2 and TRBJ1-1, with a tentative D call TRBD1 (6 bases). The V end was cut by 6 bases, the J end by 7 bases, with 9 bases between. This CDR3 is 11 amino acids long. The germline CDR1 and CDR2 sequences are SGHTA and FQGNSA. CDR3 sequence: CASRGGIEAFF. As DNA, the CDR3 is TGTGCCAGCAGAGGGGGGATTGAAGCTTTCTTT.

The rearrangement uses TRBV28 and TRBJ2-6; 7 bases match TRBD1. The junction had 5 bases not matched to a gene; V was cut back by 4 bases and J by 2 bases. The CDR3 contains 16 residues. CDR1 is MDHEN, CDR2 SYDVKM, per germline. In DNA, the CDR3 is TGTGCCAGCAGTTCGACAGGGACAGCTGGGGCCAACGTCCTGACTTTC. As protein: CASSSTGTAGANVLTF.

This chain uses TRBV12-3 or TRBV12-4 with TRBJ2-1; 11 nucleotides align to TRBD2. With V trimmed by 1 base and J by 6 bases, 8 bases remained unmatched. The CDR3 has 17 amino acids. CDR3 loop: CASSLGVASGGTNEQFF. For the CDR3, the DNA is TGTGCCAGCAGTTTAGGGGTTGCTAGCGGGGGGACCAATGAGCAGTTCTTC.

This clonotype was observed a few times. This sequence joins TRBV20-1 and TRBJ2-3, with 7 bases that match TRBD2. The germline gives CDR1 DFQATT, CDR2 SNEGSKA (reference sequence). V shed 3 bases and J 1 base; nucleotides not matched to a gene: 4. The CDR3 length is 14 residues. The CDR3 protein is CSASRGVGTDTQYF. CDR3 DNA: TGCAGTGCTAGCCGGGGGGTGGGCACAGATACGCAGTATTTT.

V is TRBV15 and J is TRBJ2-2; 9 nucleotides agree with TRBD1. The CDR3 length is 15 residues. The V gene's germline CDR1 is LNHNV and CDR2 YYDKDF (reference sequence). J gave up 3 bases and V 3 bases, and 2 bases lay outside the gene matches. Here the CDR3 reads CATSSWTGDTGELFF. As DNA, the CDR3 is TGTGCCACCAGCAGTTGGACAGGGGACACCGGGGAGCTGTTTTTT. Filled out from reference TRBV15 and TRBJ2-2, the complete variable domain reads DAMVIQNPRYQVTQFGKPVTLSCSQTLNHNVMYWYQQKSSQAPKLLFHYYDKDFNNEADTPDNFQSRRPNTSFCFLDIRSPGLGDTAMYLCATSSWTGDTGELFFGEGSRLTVL.

This chain uses TRBV24-1 with TRBJ2-1; D gene ambiguous. Trimming stripped 1 base from V and 6 bases from J, with 15 bases between. Germline V gene data show CDR1 as KGHDR and CDR2 as SFDVKD. This CDR3 region has 16 residues. In DNA form, the CDR3 reads TGTGCCACCAGTGATTTAACAGCAACCTCCCCCAATGAGCAGTTCTTC. Residues: CATSDLTATSPNEQFF.

There are many counts of this clonotype. This chain joins TRBV9 and TRBJ2-5, with a possible D match to TRBD1 (6 bases). The CDR3 runs to 16 residues. The germline gives CDR1 SGDLS, CDR2 YYNGEE. V lost 3 bases and J 1 base, leaving 16 bases between the germline ends. The DNA of the CDR3 is TGTGCCAGCAGCGGTTCAGACAGGAGCAGCCAAGAGACCCAGTACTTC. Translating it yields CASSGSDRSSQETQYF.

V is TRBV7-3 and J is TRBJ1-3; D might be TRBD1 (6 bases). The length of the CDR3 is 14 residues. V shed 10 bases and J shed 3 bases, with 16 bases lying between them. Germline CDR1 is SGHTA and CDR2 is FQGTGA. The CDR3 region is CATRPGANGNTIYF. The CDR3 DNA is TGTGCCACCCGGCCGGGGGCGAATGGAAACACCATATATTTT. Full variable domain (rest looked up from reference TRBV7-3 and TRBJ1-3): GAGVSQTPSNKVTEKGKYVELRCDPISGHTALYWYRQSLGQGPEFLIYFQGTGAADDSGLPNDRFFAVRPEGSVSTLKIQRTERGDSAVYLCATRPGANGNTIYFGEGSWLTVV.

This rearrangement joins TRBV20-1 to TRBJ2-3; D is perhaps TRBD2 (5 bases). The CDR3 is made up of 16 amino acids. CDR1 is DFQATT, CDR2 SNEGSKA, per germline (reference sequence). V was shortened by 2 bases and J by 1 base, with 16 bases between the two germline ends. For the CDR3, the DNA is TGCAGTGCTAGAAAGAGATCTACGCGGGGCACAGATACGCAGTATTTT. Translated, it gives CSARKRSTRGTDTQYF.

The chain joins TRBV20-1 to TRBJ2-5; 13 bases are a match to TRBD2. Looked up from germline, CDR1 is DFQATT and CDR2 is SNEGSKA (reference sequence). The CDR3 spans 17 residues. CDR3 loop: CCARGLAGAVGQETQYF. In nucleotides, the CDR3 is TGCTGCGCTAGAGGACTAGCGGGGGCCGTGGGACAAGAGACCCAGTACTTC.

This clonotype was detected only a few times. The rearrangement links TRBV28 to TRBJ1-5; D is perhaps TRBD1 (6 bases). Trimming removed 3 bases at V and 4 bases at J, with 13 bases between. This CDR3 spans 15 amino acids. Germline V lookup: CDR1 MDHEN, CDR2 SYDVKM. CDR3 nucleotide sequence: TGTGCCAGCAGTTTCACAGGGAGTGTTAATCAGCCCCAGCATTTT. Translated: CASSFTGSVNQPQHF. The whole variable domain, remainder taken from reference TRBV28 and TRBJ1-5, is DVKVTQSSRYLVKRTGEKVFLECVQDMDHENMFWYRQDPGLGLRLIYFSYDVKMKEKGDIPEGYSVSREKKERFSLILESASTNQTSMYLCASSFTGSVNQPQHFGDGTRLSIL.

The chain uses TRBV7-9 and TRBJ2-7, with D perhaps matching TRBD1 or TRBD2 (5 bases each). Between the trimmed V and J ends, which lost 4 bases and 3 bases, there was a span of 10 bases. This CDR3 comprises 13 residues. In germline, CDR1 is SEHNR, CDR2 FQNEAQ (reference sequence). The CDR3 sequence is CASSSLRGYEQYF. CDR3 DNA sequence: TGTGCCAGCAGCTCCCTGAGGGGCTACGAGCAGTACTTC.

The chain couples TRBV12-3 or TRBV12-4 to TRBJ2-1, with TRBD2 matching 8 bases. The CDR3 contains 15 residues. Unmatched junction bases numbered 4, after V lost 2 bases and J lost 4 bases. The DNA of the CDR3 is TGTGCCAGCAGTTTATGGCGGGGGGCGTACAATGAGCAGTTCTTC. This encodes CASSLWRGAYNEQFF.

This clonotype was recorded a few times. CDR3: CASKLPSPGLAPGELFF. CDR3 nucleotides: TGTGCCAGCAAATTACCCTCCCCCGGACTAGCGCCCGGGGAGCTGTTTTTT. The chain combines TRBV6-2 or TRBV6-3 with TRBJ2-2, with TRBD2 matching over 9 bases. The trim removed 7 bases at V and 6 bases at J, leaving 15 bases unmatched. The CDR3 is made up of 17 amino acids. Germline V lookup: CDR1 MNHEY, CDR2 SVGEGT.

This clonotype was picked up many times. V is TRBV14 and J is TRBJ2-5; no clear D. Per germline, CDR1 SGHDN and CDR2 FVKESK. The CDR3 contains 16 residues. V gave up 0 bases and J gave up 7 bases, with 18 bases separating them. The CDR3 DNA reads TGTGCCAGCAGCCAAGATGACGCAATTCATTGGGGGACCCAGTACTTC. This gives the protein CASSQDDAIHWGTQYF.

This clonotype was detected a few times. The chain recombines TRBV7-2 with TRBJ1-4, with D unclear. The CDR3 length is 15 residues. V lost 6 bases to trimming and J lost 5 bases, with 16 bases between them. CDR1 is SGHTA, CDR2 FQGNSA, per germline. Written as DNA, the CDR3 is TGTGCCAGCAGACAAGATGGGGTGGAAAATGAAAAACTGTTTTTT. It specifies CASRQDGVENEKLFF.

Only a few counts were recorded for this clonotype. This CDR3 reads CASSVGTLGDEQYF. The CDR3 DNA reads as TGTGCCAGCAGCGTGGGGACCCTTGGGGACGAGCAGTACTTC. This rearrangement joins TRBV9 to TRBJ2-7; the D call may be TRBD1 or TRBD2 (5 bases each). The CDR3 totals 14 residues. Germline CDR1 and CDR2: SGDLS and YYNGEE. With 2 bases removed from V and 5 bases from J, the gap between germline ends came to 14 bases.

This clonotype was found a few times. CDR3 amino acids: CASSSGGSEQYF. The CDR3 DNA is TGTGCCAGCAGCTCAGGGGGCTCCGAGCAGTACTTC. The rearrangement links TRBV7-6 to TRBJ2-7, with 8 bases fitting TRBD1. The germline gives CDR1 SGHVS, CDR2 FNYEAQ. There are 12 residues in the CDR3. V dropped 4 bases and J dropped 6; count of bases not matched to a gene: 2.

The chain uses TRBV12-3 or TRBV12-4 and TRBJ1-1; no definite D call. The V and J ends lost 6 bases and 3 bases respectively, with 11 bases between them. The CDR3 contains 13 residues. The CDR3 reads CASRSRQDTEAFF. The CDR3, as DNA: TGTGCCAGCAGATCCAGACAAGACACTGAAGCTTTCTTT.

This clonotype was found a few times. This rearrangement joins TRBV11-2 to TRBJ1-5, with D unresolved. The CDR3 consists of 14 residues. Germline V gene lookup returns CDR1 SGHAT and CDR2 FQNNGV. Trimming left V 1 base short and J 7 bases short, with 11 bases between. CDR3 DNA sequence: TGTGCCAGCAGCTTAGTAGGCCCAGGACAGCCCCAGCATTTT. Translated, it gives CASSLVGPGQPQHF.

This chain joins TRBV15 and TRBJ2-1; 7 nucleotides align to TRBD1. The CDR3 spans 15 residues. The ends lost 6 bases at V and 0 bases at J; junction bases unmatched: 5. CDR1 is LNHNV, CDR2 YYDKDF, per germline (reference sequence). Here the CDR3 reads CATRETGSSYNEQFF. As DNA, the CDR3 is TGTGCCACCAGGGAGACAGGGAGCTCCTACAATGAGCAGTTCTTC.

The chain carries TRBV4-2 and TRBJ2-7; TRBD1 aligns across 8 bases. Germline V CDR1 and CDR2: LGHNA, YNFKEQ. The CDR3 has 15 amino acids. Unmatched junction bases numbered 9, after V lost 0 bases and J lost 8 bases. CDR3 region: CASSQEITQGAQQYF. In DNA form, the CDR3 reads TGTGCCAGCAGCCAAGAGATAACGCAGGGGGCTCAGCAGTACTTC.

This clonotype came up many times. CDR3 nucleotide sequence: TGTGCCAGCAGCTTAGCGCGGTCTGGAGAGACCCAGTACTTC. It encodes CASSLARSGETQYF. The V and J genes are TRBV7-2 and TRBJ2-5; D unresolved. Trimming removed 0 bases from V and 4 bases from J, with 9 bases in between. The CDR3 spans 14 residues. CDR1 and CDR2 from the germline V gene are SGHTA and FQGNSA. Looking up the rest from reference TRBV7-2 and TRBJ2-5 gives the full variable domain: GAGVSQSPSNKVTEKGKDVELRCDPISGHTALYWYRQSLGQGLEFLIYFQGNSAPDKSGLPSDRFSAERTGGSVSTLTIQRTQQEDSAVYLCASSLARSGETQYFGPGTRLLVL.

The V call is TRBV20-1, the J call TRBJ2-3, with D tentatively TRBD2 (6 bases). CDR3 length: 14 amino acids. V lost 5 bases to trimming and J lost 0 bases, with 12 bases between them. Germline CDR1 DFQATT, CDR2 SNEGSKA (reference sequence). CDR3 region: CSAPRDSSTDTQYF. CDR3 in DNA: TGCAGTGCTCCACGGGACTCGAGCACAGATACGCAGTATTTT.

This clonotype showed up just a few times. The chain has TRBV3-1 and TRBJ1-1; 8 bases match TRBD1. CDR1 and CDR2 (germline): LGHDT, YNNKEL (reference sequence). V shed 2 bases, J shed 4 bases, and the junction held 12 bases outside the gene matches. This CDR3 has 17 amino acids. The DNA of the CDR3 is TGTGCCAGCAGCCAACACATCGGCGACAGGGGAAGCACTGAAGCTTTCTTT. Residues: CASSQHIGDRGSTEAFF.